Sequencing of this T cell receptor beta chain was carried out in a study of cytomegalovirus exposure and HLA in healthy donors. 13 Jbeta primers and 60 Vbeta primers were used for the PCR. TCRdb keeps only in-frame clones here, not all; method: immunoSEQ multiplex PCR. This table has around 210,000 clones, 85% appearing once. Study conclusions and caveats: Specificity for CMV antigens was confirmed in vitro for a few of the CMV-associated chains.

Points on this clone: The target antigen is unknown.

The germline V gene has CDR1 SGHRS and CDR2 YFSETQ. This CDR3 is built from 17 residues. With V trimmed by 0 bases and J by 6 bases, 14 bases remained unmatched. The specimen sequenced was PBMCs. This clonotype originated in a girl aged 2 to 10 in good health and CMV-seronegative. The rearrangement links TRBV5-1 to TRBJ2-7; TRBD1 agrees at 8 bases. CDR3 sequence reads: CASSLGTGTGLGSEQYF. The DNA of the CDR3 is TGCGCCAGCAGCTTGGGGACCGGGACAGGTCTAGGCTCCGAGCAGTACTTC. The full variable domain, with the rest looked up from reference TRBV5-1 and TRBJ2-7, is KAGVTQTPRYLIKTRGQQVTLSCSPISGHRSVSWYQQTPGQGLQFLFEYFSETQRNKGNFPGRFSGRQFSNSRSEMNVSTLELGDSALYLCASSLGTGTGLGSEQYFGPGTRLTVT.